The rows below give T cell receptor beta chains drawn from one sample of a study of blood T cell repertoires in COVID-19. This table comes from immunoSEQ multiplex PCR, and its TCRdb copy is limited to in-frame clones, with some not included. The sample yields around 300,000 clones, just under 85% seen once. The sample was peripheral blood. Source of these receptors: a woman between 45 and 65 years old with active or convalescent COVID-19. CDR3s include the opening cysteine and the closing phenylalanine or tryptophan. The D gene is left open where the match is weak. Clone size appears in some rows only: once, few, many, or a class for an expanded clone.

- TRBJ2-7 - TRBV4-1 CASSQHTGLSYEQYF
- TRBJ2-7 - TRBV5-5 CASSLGGGDTSSYEQYF
- TRBJ2-1 TRBD1 TRBV19 CASSITGQGNNEQFF
- TRBJ1-5 - TRBV4-1 CASSPRQTISNQPQHF
once TRBJ1-1 TRBD1 TRBV6-5 CASSYPGQGASEAFF
- TRBJ1-4 - TRBV27 CASRRLGGEKLFF
few TRBJ2-3 TRBD2 TRBV6-5 CASSSPTSGSRNTQYF
- TRBJ2-1 - TRBV5-4 CASSRYQGRDEQFF
- TRBJ1-4 TRBD1 TRBV7-9 CASSLRQGALLEKLFF
- TRBJ2-1 - TRBV21-1 CASRTTSGRVPSYGNEQFF
- TRBJ2-7 TRBD2 TRBV4-1 CASSQGLSGKSYEQYF
- TRBJ2-1 - TRBV12-3/TRBV12-4 CASSPPGTRQFF
once TRBJ2-3 - TRBV28 CASSSGSTDTQYF
- TRBJ2-5 - TRBV4-1 CASSQDRRREETQYF
- TRBJ2-7 TRBD2 TRBV5-1 CATGEGPSYEQYF
- TRBJ1-2 TRBD1 TRBV3-1/TRBV3-2 CASRTGFLGYTF
- TRBJ2-5 TRBD2 TRBV7-9 CASSSRTSGEETQYF
- TRBJ2-1 TRBD2 TRBV6-6 CASQTAAGGIYNEQFF
- TRBJ2-7 - TRBV12-3/TRBV12-4 CASSITGYEQYF
- TRBJ2-7 TRBD1 TRBV28 CASSLSVGTVYEQYF
few TRBJ2-1 - TRBV12-3/TRBV12-4 CASRQWNEQFF
once TRBJ2-3 TRBD2 TRBV7-9 CASSRLAERTDTQYF